Described below is a single TCR beta chain sequence and its context. Its target is not known. This specimen belongs to a study of T cells in narcolepsy. As for the study in general: Enrolled donors included narcolepsy type 1 or type 2 patients and healthy controls.

Regarding the study as a whole: Autoreactive HCRT-specific and TRIB2-specific clonotypes were marked in same-patient CSF-versus-blood CD4+ comparisons. In some patient and control memory CD4+ samples, autoreactive clones were absent. Autoreactive clonotypes reportedly recurred in blood of same and different patients, not controls.

V dropped 0 bases and J dropped 2 bases, with 11 bases sitting between them. From germline, CDR1 is SGHKS and CDR2 YYEKEE (reference sequence). This CDR3 is built from 15 residues. Some clones are missing from TCRdb's copy, which holds only in-frame ones; the method was immunoSEQ multiplex PCR. The sample holds about 35,000 clones; 80% are singletons and the top ten take roughly 1%. The receptor comes from a human donor in good health. The chain is built from TRBV5-5 and TRBJ1-2; the D gene is possibly TRBD1 (5 bases). Sequences were obtained from memory (CD45RA-) CD4+ T cells from blood. CDR3 residues: CASSLEAGSNYGYTF. The CDR3 bases are TGTGCCAGCAGCTTGGAGGCAGGGTCGAACTATGGCTACACCTTC.